This T cell receptor (beta chain) came from a study of cytomegalovirus exposure and HLA in healthy donors. Vbeta (60) and Jbeta (13) primers were used in the PCR. Some clones are missing from TCRdb's copy, which holds only in-frame ones; the method was immunoSEQ multiplex PCR. This table holds some 120,000 clones. For this clone: The antigen remains undetermined.

V lost 1 base, J lost 4 bases, and 8 bases stayed unmatched. This CDR3 is built from 17 residues. Germline-derived CDR1 and CDR2 are SGHVS and FNYEAQ. Study-level results: Presence/absence analysis assumed near-uniform sequencing depth across donors.

The chain is built from TRBV7-6 and TRBJ2-1, with 9 positions matching TRBD2. The clonotype originates from a man aged 18 to 29 in good health and CMV-seronegative. The sample comprised PBMCs. The CDR3 protein is CASSLGAGTSSYNEQFF. CDR3 nucleotides: TGTGCCAGCAGCTTAGGGGCAGGGACTAGCAGTTACAATGAGCAGTTCTTC.